This TCR beta chain is from a study of T cell repertoires in cytomegalovirus infection. TCRdb re-called the reads through MiXCR, storing one row per CDR3 protein. The sample has approximately 140,000 distinct CDR3 sequences, 7% to 9.5% seen once. The germline gives CDR1 LNHNV, CDR2 YYDKDF (reference sequence). The CDR3 loop spans 16 amino acids. V lost 3 bases and J 7 bases, leaving 19 bases between the germline ends. Study outcomes and limitations: Carriers of CMV plus the relevant HLA were identified by cumulative public TCR beta family frequency.

In its sample, this clonotype was seen once. Its antigen is currently unknown. No conserved phenylalanine or tryptophan is present at the end of the CDR3, so a read error is the likely explanation. The chain couples TRBV15 to TRBJ2-1; TRBD1 or TRBD2 may be the D gene (5 bases each). The material sequenced was PBMCs. This TCR derives from a human donor in good health (CMV status not recorded). Some clones in this sample may be carry-over from other donors' samples. The CDR3 loop reads CATSRWGRGDQNEQFL. The CDR3 nucleotides are TGTGCCACCAGCAGGTGGGGCCGAGGGGACCAAAATGAGCAGTTCTTA.